The 29 T cell receptor beta chains listed next were all sequenced from one sample in a study of technical replicates of blood from a few donors. The repertoire was sequenced with immunoSEQ multiplex PCR; TCRdb's copy has only in-frame clones and lacks some. The data contain 75,000 to 90,000 clones, 95% of them singletons. Sequenced input: T cells isolated from PBMCs. The receptors were gathered from a human donor in good health.

The V and J genes are TRBV6-1 and TRBJ2-7; perhaps TRBD1 as D (5 bases). CDR3 length: 13 residues. The germline gives CDR1 MNHNS, CDR2 SASEGT. V lost 11 bases to trimming and J lost 2 bases, with 16 bases between them. The CDR3 nucleotides are TGTGCCGCCGCGCTCAGGGCTGCCTACGAGCAGTACTTC. Translating it yields CAAALRAAYEQYF.

The chain combines TRBV6-5 with TRBJ2-1, with 7 bases that match TRBD1. After removal of 6 bases from V and 2 bases from J, the junction contained 7 bases not matched to a gene. CDR1 and CDR2 from the germline V gene are MNHEY and SVGAGI. CDR3 length: 15 amino acids. In DNA form, the CDR3 reads TGTGCCAGCAGGCCCGGGACAGCAACCTACAATGAGCAGTTCTTC. Encoded protein: CASRPGTATYNEQFF.

The genes are TRBV30 and TRBJ1-3; D remains unclear. This CDR3 has 14 residues. Trimming took off 4 bases at V and 3 bases at J, with 13 bases between the two ends. Looked up from germline, CDR1 is GTSNPN and CDR2 is SVGIG (reference sequence). For the CDR3, the DNA is TGTGCCTGGACAGGAGGGTTTTATGGAAACACCATATATTTT. Its translation is CAWTGGFYGNTIYF.

The J gene is TRBJ2-6, the V gene TRBV2; D is possibly TRBD1 (6 bases). V was shortened by 9 bases and J by 3 bases, with 12 bases between the two germline ends. CDR1 is SNHLY, CDR2 FYNNEI, per germline. CDR3 length: 14 amino acids. The chain's CDR3 is CASIGGIGANVLTF. The CDR3 DNA sequence: TGTGCCAGTATAGGGGGTATTGGGGCCAACGTCCTGACTTTC.

This rearrangement joins TRBV4-3 to TRBJ2-7; 9 bases align to TRBD2. Germline lookup yields CDR1 LGHNA and CDR2 YSLEER. This CDR3 spans 15 amino acids. Trimming cost V 2 bases and J 5 bases; bases outside gene matches: 7. The CDR3 nucleotides are TGCGCCAGCAGCCAACTTAGCGGGAGCGGCGACGAGCAGTACTTC. The encoded protein is CASSQLSGSGDEQYF.

The rearrangement joins TRBV7-9 to TRBJ1-2, with a weak D call TRBD1 (5 bases). Trimming stripped 3 bases from V and 3 bases from J, with 8 bases between. Germline lookup yields CDR1 SEHNR and CDR2 FQNEAQ (reference sequence). The CDR3 runs 13 residues. CDR3 nucleotides: TGTGCCAGCAGCTTGACAGAATACTATGGCTACACCTTC. This sequence encodes CASSLTEYYGYTF.

Here the CDR3 DNA reads TGTGCCAGCAGTTCCCGGGACAGGGGACCCACCGGGGAGCTGTTTTTT. Translated: CASSSRDRGPTGELFF. The J gene is TRBJ2-2, the V gene TRBV28; 10 bases are a match to TRBD1. Germline V gene data show CDR1 as MDHEN and CDR2 as SYDVKM. The CDR3 sequence is 16 residues long. J was trimmed by 4 bases and V by 4 bases; bases with no gene match: 6.

The chain recombines TRBV27 with TRBJ2-2; D gene unclear. The CDR3 length is 15 residues. CDR1 is MNHEY, CDR2 SMNVEV, per germline (reference sequence). V lost 4 bases and J lost 2, with 11 bases in between. The chain's CDR3 is CASSSRQINTGELFF. The CDR3, as DNA: TGTGCCAGCAGTTCGAGACAAATTAACACCGGGGAGCTGTTTTTT.

The chain carries TRBV2 and TRBJ1-2; perhaps TRBD1 as D (6 bases). CDR1 is SNHLY and CDR2 is FYNNEI in the germline V gene. V lost 3 bases and J lost 6, with 14 bases in between. The CDR3 sequence is 14 residues long. The CDR3 nucleotides are TGTGCCAGCAGTGACTATGGACAGATCGATGGCTACACCTTC. Translated, it gives CASSDYGQIDGYTF.

DNA of the CDR3: TGTGCCAGCAGTTTATCGGTCGGCAATGAGCAGTTCTTC. Its protein is CASSLSVGNEQFF. The chain is built from TRBV27 and TRBJ2-1; D is unclear. CDR3 length equals 13 residues. Trimming pared 0 bases from V and 6 bases from J, leaving 6 bases between. The germline V gene has CDR1 MNHEY and CDR2 SMNVEV (reference sequence).

The genes are TRBV19 and TRBJ1-2, with 10 bases matching TRBD1. CDR3 length: 13 residues. Germline V gives CDR1 LNHDA, CDR2 SQIVND (reference sequence). Trimming took 6 bases from V and 6 from J; bases not matched to a gene: 4. CDR3 protein: CASRQTGGNGYTF. The CDR3 DNA is TGTGCCAGTAGACAGACAGGGGGCAATGGCTACACCTTC.

The chain couples TRBV27 to TRBJ2-1; a weak D match, TRBD1 (5 bases). The CDR3 length is 14 residues. Deletions cut 2 bases from V and 4 bases from J, with 9 bases between. Per the germline V gene, CDR1 is MNHEY and CDR2 is SMNVEV (reference sequence). The CDR3 DNA is TGTGCCAGCAGTTTAACCAGGGCATACAATGAGCAGTTCTTC. Residues: CASSLTRAYNEQFF.

This chain joins TRBV19 and TRBJ2-2; tentative D call: TRBD2 (5 bases). The CDR3 has 17 amino acids. Deletions cut 3 bases from V and 2 bases from J, with 16 bases between. Germline CDR1 is LNHDA and CDR2 is SQIVND (reference sequence). The CDR3 here is CASSILGISGNTGELFF. The CDR3 DNA reads TGTGCCAGTAGTATTCTCGGGATTTCAGGCAACACCGGGGAGCTGTTTTTT.

The genes are TRBV7-9 and TRBJ2-2; D not resolved. V was trimmed by 3 bases and J by 0 bases, leaving 5 bases between them. The CDR3 is made up of 14 amino acids. Germline CDR1 reads SEHNR; CDR2 reads FQNEAQ (reference sequence). In nucleotides, the CDR3 is TGTGCCAGCAGCTTCCTATCGAACACCGGGGAGCTGTTTTTT. Translating gives CASSFLSNTGELFF.

This chain uses TRBV27 with TRBJ2-1; 9 nucleotides line up with TRBD2. Germline CDR1 is MNHEY and CDR2 is SMNVEV (reference sequence). Unmatched junction bases numbered 9, after V lost 8 bases and J lost 4 bases. This CDR3 spans 15 amino acids. CDR3 nucleotides: TGTGCCAGCGGGGTAGCGGGAGAGGGGTACAATGAGCAGTTCTTC. Translating gives CASGVAGEGYNEQFF.

The rearrangement joins TRBV30 to TRBJ1-6; the match to TRBD1 covers 8 bases. Germline values: CDR1 GTSNPN, CDR2 SVGIG (reference sequence). This CDR3 is 13 amino acids long. J was trimmed by 10 bases and V by 8 bases; bases with no gene match: 10. For the CDR3, the DNA is TGTGCCATAGACAGGGGCATGGAGTCACCCCTCCACTTT. Translated, it gives CAIDRGMESPLHF.

This chain joins TRBV5-4 and TRBJ1-3, with TRBD1 as a possible D gene (5 bases). Trimming removed 4 bases from V and 4 bases from J, with 18 bases in between. The CDR3 extends over 16 amino acids. Germline CDR1 is SGHNT and CDR2 is YYREEE (reference sequence). The chain's CDR3 is CASSLRGRGGGNTIYF. The CDR3 bases are TGTGCCAGCAGCCTGCGTGGTAGGGGAGGAGGAAACACCATATATTTT.

The V and J genes are TRBV6-1 and TRBJ2-5, with TRBD1 identical over 9 bases. Germline V gene lookup returns CDR1 MNHNS and CDR2 SASEGT. The CDR3 runs to 14 residues. The V and J ends lost 3 bases and 4 bases, in that order; junction bases with no gene match: 3. The CDR3 DNA is TGTGCCAGCAGTGAGACAGGGGGTAGAGAGACCCAGTACTTC. This encodes CASSETGGRETQYF.

The rearrangement uses TRBV6-5 and TRBJ2-7; the D gene is possibly TRBD1 (5 bases). CDR1 MNHEY and CDR2 SVGAGI come from the germline V gene. The CDR3 runs to 14 residues. V lost 0 bases and J lost 6, with 12 bases in between. The CDR3 DNA sequence: TGTGCCAGCAGTTACTCGAAGCAGGGAAGCGAGCAGTACTTC. Translating it yields CASSYSKQGSEQYF.

The chain combines TRBV11-3 with TRBJ2-5; tentatively, D is TRBD2 (6 bases). Germline-derived CDR1 and CDR2 are SGHNT and YENEEA. V shed 5 bases and J shed 5 bases, with 18 bases lying between them. CDR3 size: 15 residues. CDR3 residues: CASSPISGGWETQYF. CDR3 bases: TGTGCCAGCAGCCCCATCTCTGGGGGGTGGGAGACCCAGTACTTC.

The gene calls are TRBV11-3 and TRBJ2-4, with D unclear. The germline gives CDR1 SGHNT, CDR2 YENEEA. The V gene lost 8 bases and the J gene lost 2 bases, with 10 bases spanning the gap. This CDR3 region has 13 residues. This CDR3 is CASSGSSKNIQYF. DNA for the CDR3: TGTGCCAGCTCAGGAAGTTCCAAAAACATTCAGTACTTC.

This sequence joins TRBV19 and TRBJ1-5; a possible D gene is TRBD1 (5 bases). This CDR3 has 16 amino acids. Germline V gives CDR1 LNHDA, CDR2 SQIVND (reference sequence). The V end was cut by 5 bases, the J end by 1 base, with 15 bases between. The CDR3 region is CASSHPDRASNQPQHF. CDR3 DNA: TGTGCCAGTAGTCACCCAGACAGAGCAAGCAATCAGCCCCAGCATTTT.

The chain carries TRBV2 and TRBJ1-2; D is uncertain. The CDR3 consists of 12 residues. V lost 7 bases to trimming and J lost 3 bases, with 9 bases between them. Germline-derived CDR1 and CDR2 are SNHLY and FYNNEI. The CDR3 here is CASKTDYYGYTF. The CDR3 DNA is TGTGCCAGCAAAACCGACTACTATGGCTACACCTTC.

V gene TRBV5-4 combines with J gene TRBJ2-1; 14 bases agree with TRBD2. J was trimmed by 5 bases and V by 4 bases; bases with no gene match: 5. Germline CDR1 is SGHNT and CDR2 is YYREEE (reference sequence). This CDR3 has 16 residues. In DNA, the CDR3 is TGTGCCAGCAGCCAACCGGGACTAGCGGGAGACAATGAGCAGTTCTTC. Translated, it gives CASSQPGLAGDNEQFF.

The V call is TRBV7-9, the J call TRBJ1-5; D is perhaps TRBD1 (5 bases). The germline V gene encodes CDR1 SEHNR and CDR2 FQNEAQ (reference sequence). CDR3 length equals 14 residues. The V gene lost 3 bases and the J gene lost 5 bases, with 11 bases spanning the gap. This CDR3 reads CASSFGGTHQPQHF. CDR3 nucleotide sequence: TGTGCCAGCAGCTTCGGGGGGACCCATCAGCCCCAGCATTTT.

The chain is built from TRBV28 and TRBJ2-5; 8 bases match TRBD1. This CDR3 is built from 17 residues. Germline trimming cut 3 bases from V and 5 bases from J; bases unmatched to any gene: 14. CDR1 is MDHEN, CDR2 SYDVKM, per germline. This chain's CDR3 is CASSFVGAGGAGETQYF. The CDR3 coding sequence is TGTGCCAGCAGTTTTGTAGGGGCAGGGGGCGCGGGGGAGACCCAGTACTTC.

This chain uses TRBV5-1 with TRBJ2-1; TRBD1 is a possible D gene (5 bases). Trimming took off 2 bases at V and 8 bases at J, with 11 bases between the two ends. The CDR3 loop spans 13 amino acids. In germline, CDR1 is SGHRS, CDR2 YFSETQ. The CDR3 spells CASSLTQGYEQFF. The DNA of the CDR3 is TGCGCCAGCAGCTTAACTCAGGGCTATGAGCAGTTCTTC.

The chain couples TRBV19 to TRBJ1-5, with D possibly matching TRBD1 (5 bases). Looked up from germline, CDR1 is LNHDA and CDR2 is SQIVND (reference sequence). Trimming shortened V by 4 bases and J by 1 base, and 5 bases separated the two germline ends. The CDR3 extends over 13 amino acids. The CDR3, as DNA: TGTGCCAGTAGTAAGGGGAGCAATCAGCCCCAGCATTTT. Translating it yields CASSKGSNQPQHF. Using reference TRBV19 and TRBJ1-5 for the parts outside the CDR3, the full variable domain is DGGITQSPKYLFRKEGQNVTLSCEQNLNHDAMYWYRQDPGQGLRLIYYSQIVNDFQKGDIAEGYSVSREKKESFPLTVTSAQKNPTAFYLCASSKGSNQPQHFGDGTRLSIL.

CDR3 protein: CASINSYTEAFF. CDR3 sequence (DNA): TGTGCCAGCATAAACAGCTACACTGAAGCTTTCTTT. V and J are TRBV28 and TRBJ1-1; D remains ambiguous. Germline V gene lookup returns CDR1 MDHEN and CDR2 SYDVKM. The CDR3 has 12 residues. Between the trimmed V and J ends, which lost 7 bases and 3 bases, there was a span of 9 bases. The full variable domain, rest sourced from reference TRBV28 and TRBJ1-1, is DVKVTQSSRYLVKRTGEKVFLECVQDMDHENMFWYRQDPGLGLRLIYFSYDVKMKEKGDIPEGYSVSREKKERFSLILESASTNQTSMYLCASINSYTEAFFGQGTRLTVV.